The entry below describes one TCR beta chain. Its target is unknown. The repertoire was sequenced with immunoSEQ multiplex PCR; TCRdb's copy has only in-frame clones and lacks some. The sample gives approximately 78,000 clones, less than 90% of which show up once; more than 0.85% is in the top ten. These data come from a study of OX40 agonist ivuxolimab in advanced cancers. Study-wide context: Patients' therapy was ivuxolimab, an antibody that acts as an agonist of OX40 (CD134). People in dose escalation had one of these cancers: hepatocellular carcinoma, melanoma, renal cell or head and neck cancer. Study findings and constraints: In a subset of nonresponders, normalized T-cell clonal expansion was also low. Clonal expansion from baseline to week 6 occurred in both CD4+ and CD8+ T cells.

Trimming left V 4 bases short and J 5 bases short, with 14 bases between. This CDR3 region has 15 residues. Germline V gives CDR1 KGHSH, CDR2 LQKENI. The sequence derives from an adult with an advanced solid tumor such as melanoma, head and neck, liver or kidney cancer. Sample: CD4+ or CD8+ T cells sorted from blood, taken in a trial of the OX40 agonist ivuxolimab. This chain joins TRBV18 and TRBJ1-4; TRBD1 might be the D (5 bases). The CDR3 nucleotides read TGTGCCAGCTCACTCCCACCCGGGACCAATGAAAAACTGTTTTTT. It translates to CASSLPPGTNEKLFF.